These 17 T cell receptor beta chains originate from one sample sequenced in a study of T cells in Graves' hyperthyroidism and ophthalmopathy. Amplification of TCR beta CDR3 regions was performed using RNA transcripts as template. TCR CDR3 regions were first amplified by RT-PCR with HTBI primers. TCRdb reanalysed the multiplex PCR reads using MiXCR and keeps one entry per CDR3 protein. Among 450,000 to 700,000 distinct CDR3 sequences listed, roughly 46% were seen once. The sequenced sample was peripheral blood or thyroid tissue (not recorded which). The receptors shown here come from an adult woman with Graves' disease, either hyperthyroidism or ophthalmopathy (not recorded which).

About this clonotype itself: Sequence at one end of the junction differs from germline and may be a read error. This chain connects TRBV20-1 to TRBJ1-3; perhaps TRBD1 as D (5 bases). CDR1 and CDR2 from the germline V gene are DFQATT and SNEGSKA (reference sequence). The CDR3 loop spans 14 amino acids. CDR3 DNA sequence: TGCAGTACTAGAGATCAGGGCTCTGGAAACACCATATATTTT. Protein product: CSTRDQGSGNTIYF.

This clonotype was picked up many times. V and J are TRBV5-1 and TRBJ1-1; D perhaps matches TRBD1 (6 bases). The V gene's germline CDR1 is SGHRS and CDR2 YFSETQ. Trimming shortened V by 0 bases and J by 1 base, and 19 bases separated the two germline ends. The CDR3 contains 18 residues. CDR3 bases: TGCGCCAGCAGCTTGGTACCTGGGGGCAGAAGAGGGAACACTGAAGCTTTCTTT. Protein sequence: CASSLVPGGRRGNTEAFF. Together with reference TRBV5-1 and TRBJ1-1, the CDR3 gives the full variable domain: KAGVTQTPRYLIKTRGQQVTLSCSPISGHRSVSWYQQTPGQGLQFLFEYFSETQRNKGNFPGRFSGRQFSNSRSEMNVSTLELGDSALYLCASSLVPGGRRGNTEAFFGQGTRLTVV.

The sample holds many counts of this clonotype. The J gene is TRBJ1-2, the V gene TRBV7-9, with D uncertain. The CDR3 loop spans 14 amino acids. Between the trimmed V and J ends, which lost 2 bases and 3 bases, there was a span of 10 bases. Germline values: CDR1 SEHNR, CDR2 FQNEAQ (reference sequence). The DNA of the CDR3 is TGTGCCAGCAGCTTATCGGGCAGTGACTATGGCTACACCTTC. Amino acids: CASSLSGSDYGYTF.

This clonotype was seen many times. This chain joins TRBV10-3 and TRBJ1-2; tentatively, D is TRBD1 (5 bases). This CDR3 is 13 amino acids long. Germline loops: CDR1 ENHRY, CDR2 SYGVKD. Trimming stripped 9 bases from V and 4 bases from J, with 15 bases between. CDR3 nucleotides: TGTGCCATACAGGTAGACAGTACCTATGGCTACACCTTC. The encoded protein is CAIQVDSTYGYTF.

The V gene is TRBV10-3, the J gene TRBJ1-2, with 8 positions matching TRBD1. After removal of 3 bases from V and 8 bases from J, the junction contained 14 bases not matched to a gene. The CDR3 has 16 residues. The germline V gene encodes CDR1 ENHRY and CDR2 SYGVKD. CDR3 sequence reads: CAISEGRQGRVEGYTF. CDR3 nucleotide sequence: TGTGCCATCAGTGAAGGTCGACAGGGGCGGGTAGAGGGCTACACCTTC.

Ten or more counts support this clonotype. The genes are TRBV10-3 and TRBJ2-5, with 13 bases matching TRBD2. J gave up 5 bases and V 6 bases, and 6 bases lay outside the gene matches. Per germline, CDR1 ENHRY and CDR2 SYGVKD. The length of the CDR3 is 15 residues. The CDR3 region is CAISPGLAGAETQYF. CDR3 nucleotide sequence: TGTGCCATCAGCCCCGGACTAGCGGGAGCGGAGACCCAGTACTTC.

V is TRBV7-2 and J is TRBJ2-7; 8 nucleotides line up with TRBD2. There are 15 residues in the CDR3. Germline-derived CDR1 and CDR2 are SGHTA and FQGNSA. Germline trimming cut 0 bases from V and 3 bases from J; bases unmatched to any gene: 4. The CDR3 loop is CASSLATGGGYEQYF. CDR3 coding DNA: TGTGCCAGCAGCTTAGCCACGGGAGGGGGCTACGAGCAGTACTTC. The full variable domain, with the rest looked up from reference TRBV7-2 and TRBJ2-7, is GAGVSQSPSNKVTEKGKDVELRCDPISGHTALYWYRQSLGQGLEFLIYFQGNSAPDKSGLPSDRFSAERTGGSVSTLTIQRTQQEDSAVYLCASSLATGGGYEQYFGPGTRLTVT.

This clonotype has a count of ten or more. The chain couples TRBV5-1 to TRBJ1-1; D is ambiguous. Trimming took off 0 bases at V and 6 bases at J, with 9 bases between the two ends. Germline V gene data show CDR1 as SGHRS and CDR2 as YFSETQ. The CDR3 runs 13 residues. The CDR3 DNA reads TGCGCCAGCAGCTTGGCCGTGGCGTCTGAAGCTTTCTTT. Translation: CASSLAVASEAFF.

This clonotype was observed many times. The chain joins TRBV27 to TRBJ1-6; D unclear. The CDR3 contains 14 residues. The germline CDR1 and CDR2 sequences are MNHEY and SMNVEV (reference sequence). Trimming left V 5 bases short and J 7 bases short, with 12 bases between. CDR3 amino acids: CASSGGLMNSPLHF. The CDR3 DNA sequence: TGTGCCAGCAGTGGAGGACTGATGAATTCACCCCTCCACTTT.

This clonotype was detected ten times or more. CDR3 loop: CASSFNTANTGELFF. For the CDR3, the DNA is TGTGCCAGCAGCTTTAACACGGCGAACACCGGGGAGCTGTTTTTT. This rearrangement joins TRBV7-3 to TRBJ2-2, with D unclear. Germline V gene data show CDR1 as SGHTA and CDR2 as FQGTGA. Trimming removed 3 bases at V and 0 bases at J, with 8 bases between. This CDR3 spans 15 amino acids.

In this sample, this clonotype turned up a few times. The chain uses TRBV2 and TRBJ1-2; no reliable D call. The germline CDR1 and CDR2 sequences are SNHLY and FYNNEI. V shed 7 bases and J shed 4 bases, with 10 bases lying between them. This CDR3 spans 12 amino acids. The CDR3 nucleotides read TGTGCCAGCACCGTCTCCATCTATGGCTACACCTTC. It yields the protein CASTVSIYGYTF.

This clonotype turned up a few times. The V call is TRBV10-3, the J call TRBJ2-1, with 8 bases lining up with TRBD2. The CDR3 sequence is 13 residues long. V gave up 6 bases and J gave up 8 bases; unmatched junction bases: 6. The germline V gene has CDR1 ENHRY and CDR2 SYGVKD. The CDR3 DNA follows: TGTGCCATCAGCCTTAGCGGGAACTATGAGCAGTTCTTC. It yields the protein CAISLSGNYEQFF.

This clonotype has at least ten counts. The chain combines TRBV20-1 with TRBJ1-5; D is possibly TRBD1 (5 bases). CDR1 and CDR2 from the germline V gene are DFQATT and SNEGSKA (reference sequence). V gave up 0 bases and J gave up 0 bases, with 18 bases separating them. This CDR3 is built from 18 residues. CDR3 coding DNA: TGCAGTGCTAGAGATCGGTATCGGGGGGTCCTTAGCAATCAGCCCCAGCATTTT. Translation: CSARDRYRGVLSNQPQHF.

Points on this clonotype: The junction differs from germline at one of its ends, possibly a read error. J is TRBJ2-7 and V is TRBV6-6, with no clear D. CDR1 and CDR2 from the germline V gene are MNHNY and SVGAGI (reference sequence). The CDR3 is 11 amino acids. The CDR3 reads CAGSQLYEQYF. CDR3 nucleotides: TGTGCCGGCAGTCAACTCTACGAGCAGTACTTC.

The V and J genes are TRBV9 and TRBJ2-7, with 8 bases lining up with TRBD2. Per the germline V gene, CDR1 is SGDLS and CDR2 is YYNGEE. V dropped 4 bases and J dropped 0; count of bases not matched to a gene: 6. CDR3 length: 15 amino acids. CDR3 sequence: CASSPTGTSSYEQYF. CDR3 DNA: TGTGCCAGCAGCCCCACCGGGACTAGCTCCTACGAGCAGTACTTC.

This chain links TRBV19 with TRBJ1-1, with D maybe TRBD1 (5 bases). V lost 6 bases and J lost 4, with 15 bases in between. The germline V gene encodes CDR1 LNHDA and CDR2 SQIVND (reference sequence). The length of the CDR3 is 14 residues. The CDR3 sequence is CASSYGAACTEAFF. The CDR3 nucleotides read TGTGCCAGTAGCTACGGGGCGGCGTGCACTGAAGCTTTCTTT.

V gene TRBV29-1 combines with J gene TRBJ2-7; TRBD2 matches at 8 bases. The CDR3 sequence is 13 residues long. Germline V gives CDR1 SQVTM, CDR2 ANQGSEA. V dropped 7 bases and J dropped 6; count of bases not matched to a gene: 11. The CDR3 spells CSAGGLGAVEQYF. For the CDR3, the DNA is TGCAGCGCTGGGGGACTAGGGGCCGTCGAGCAGTACTTC.